The rows below give T cell receptor beta chains drawn from one sample of a study of cytomegalovirus exposure and HLA in healthy donors. Repertoires were generated with immunoSEQ multiplex PCR, while TCRdb's copy carries only in-frame clones and drops some. The sample has around 97,000 clones, 65% to 80% seen once. Sequencing was performed on PBMCs. These receptors were taken from a woman aged 18-30 years in good health and CMV-seropositive. Each CDR3 is given with its conserved first and last residue. The order of the fields is J gene, clone size, V gene, D gene, CDR3 protein, CDR3 DNA. The D gene is left open where the match is weak. Clone size is given for some rows only: seen once, a few or many times, or a class if the clone is expanded.

J: TRBJ1-1
size: once
V: TRBV5-1
D: TRBD1
CDR3: CASSRGGERNTEAFF
DNA: TGCGCCAGCAGCCGAGGGGGCGAGAGGAACACTGAAGCTTTCTTT

J: TRBJ2-1
size: -
V: TRBV19
D: -
CDR3: CASSPRGTPVDSYNEQFF
DNA: TGTGCCAGTAGTCCAAGAGGGACTCCTGTAGACTCCTACAATGAGCAGTTCTTC

J: TRBJ2-7
size: -
V: TRBV4-3
D: -
CDR3: CASSQDINRAYEQYF
DNA: TGCGCCAGCAGCCAAGATATTAATCGGGCCTACGAGCAGTACTTC

J: TRBJ1-2
size: -
V: TRBV7-8
D: TRBD1
CDR3: CASRVRPGTVNYGYTF
DNA: TGTGCCAGCAGGGTTCGCCCCGGGACAGTTAACTATGGCTACACCTTC

J: TRBJ2-2
size: -
V: TRBV11-1
D: TRBD2
CDR3: CASSLGLAGPTGELFF
DNA: TGTGCCAGCAGCTTAGGCCTAGCGGGTCCCACCGGGGAGCTGTTTTTT

J: TRBJ2-7
size: -
V: TRBV29-1
D: TRBD1
CDR3: CSARDRGYEQYF
DNA: TGCAGCGCCCGGGACAGGGGATACGAGCAGTACTTC

J: TRBJ1-2
size: -
V: TRBV6-6
D: TRBD1
CDR3: CASSYSRGTGFYGYTF
DNA: TGTGCCAGCAGTTACTCGCGGGGGACAGGGTTTTATGGCTACACCTTC

J: TRBJ2-7
size: -
V: TRBV9
D: TRBD2
CDR3: CASSVGLAGSSYEQYF
DNA: TGTGCCAGCAGCGTAGGACTAGCGGGGAGCTCCTACGAGCAGTACTTC

J: TRBJ2-1
size: -
V: TRBV4-1
D: -
CDR3: CASSQDWGVRYNEQFF
DNA: TGCGCCAGCAGCCAAGATTGGGGCGTCCGCTACAATGAGCAGTTCTTC

J: TRBJ1-4
size: -
V: TRBV27
D: -
CDR3: CASSLYRSEKLFF
DNA: TGTGCCAGCAGTTTATATCGGAGTGAAAAACTGTTTTTT

J: TRBJ1-4
size: -
V: TRBV19
D: TRBD1
CDR3: CASREGQHNEKLFF
DNA: TGTGCCAGTAGGGAGGGACAGCATAATGAAAAACTGTTTTTT

J: TRBJ1-1
size: -
V: TRBV18
D: -
CDR3: CATFNRALNRTGEAFF
DNA: TGTGCCACCTTCAACAGAGCACTCAATAGAACAGGTGAAGCTTTCTTT

J: TRBJ2-7
size: -
V: TRBV19
D: TRBD1
CDR3: CASSMAGTGGYEQYF
DNA: TGTGCCAGTAGTATGGCCGGGACAGGGGGCTACGAGCAGTACTTC

J: TRBJ2-2
size: -
V: TRBV5-1
D: -
CDR3: CASSRTVNTGELFF
DNA: TGCGCCAGCAGCCGGACAGTGAACACCGGGGAGCTGTTTTTT

J: TRBJ2-1
size: -
V: TRBV4-3
D: TRBD2
CDR3: CASSPRTSGVSSYNEQFF
DNA: TGCGCCAGCAGCCCTCGGACTAGCGGGGTTAGCTCCTACAATGAGCAGTTCTTC

J: TRBJ1-5
size: -
V: TRBV30
D: TRBD1
CDR3: CAWSWTGGQPQHF
DNA: TGTGCCTGGTCATGGACAGGAGGACAGCCCCAGCATTTT

J: TRBJ2-2
size: -
V: TRBV12-5
D: -
CDR3: CASGLVLGARNTGELFF
DNA: TGTGCTAGTGGTTTGGTACTTGGAGCGAGGAACACCGGGGAGCTGTTTTTT

J: TRBJ1-1
size: -
V: TRBV7-9
D: -
CDR3: CASSPTGNTEAFF
DNA: TGTGCCAGCAGCCCGACAGGGAACACTGAAGCTTTCTTT

J: TRBJ1-5
size: -
V: TRBV7-9
D: -
CDR3: CASSETDSNQPQHF
DNA: TGTGCCAGCAGCGAGACAGATAGCAATCAGCCCCAGCATTTT

J: TRBJ1-1
size: -
V: TRBV2
D: -
CDR3: CASSDQGQNPGMNTEAFF
DNA: TGTGCCAGCAGCGACCAAGGACAGAACCCTGGAATGAACACTGAAGCTTTCTTT

J: TRBJ2-5
size: few
V: TRBV19
D: TRBD2
CDR3: CASRPQLAGHQETQYF
DNA: TGTGCCAGTAGGCCACAACTAGCGGGGCACCAAGAGACCCAGTACTTC

J: TRBJ1-2
size: -
V: TRBV7-9
D: -
CDR3: CSSSLGANYGYTF
DNA: TGTTCCAGCAGCCTAGGAGCCAACTATGGCTACACCTTC

J: TRBJ2-1
size: few
V: TRBV11-3
D: TRBD2
CDR3: CASSLGTSGRAPQFF
DNA: TGTGCCAGCAGCTTAGGGACTAGCGGGAGGGCCCCGCAATTCTTC

J: TRBJ2-3
size: -
V: TRBV5-1
D: TRBD2
CDR3: CASSFSGATTDTQYF
DNA: TGCGCCAGCAGCTTTAGCGGGGCAACTACGGATACGCAGTATTTT

J: TRBJ2-5
size: -
V: TRBV19
D: -
CDR3: CASSIEVSSGETQYF
DNA: TGTGCCAGTAGTATAGAGGTCAGTTCGGGTGAGACCCAGTACTTC

J: TRBJ2-3
size: -
V: TRBV10-1
D: -
CDR3: CASSEGGAADAQYF
DNA: TGCGCCAGCAGTGAAGGGGGGGCCGCAGATGCGCAGTATTTT

J: TRBJ2-3
size: once
V: TRBV7-9
D: -
CDR3: CASMEEGLGDTQYF
DNA: TGTGCCAGCATGGAGGAGGGCCTGGGAGATACGCAGTATTTT

J: TRBJ2-5
size: -
V: TRBV11-2
D: TRBD2
CDR3: CASSLERTSLWGTQYF
DNA: TGTGCCAGCAGCTTAGAGAGGACTAGCTTATGGGGGACCCAGTACTTC

J: TRBJ1-5
size: -
V: TRBV6-5
D: -
CDR3: CASHQVVDQPQHF
DNA: TGTGCCAGCCACCAGGTAGTCGATCAGCCCCAGCATTTT

J: TRBJ2-1
size: -
V: TRBV28
D: TRBD1
CDR3: CASRKRRDRTYNEQFF
DNA: TGTGCCAGCAGAAAAAGGCGGGACAGGACCTACAATGAGCAGTTCTTC

J: TRBJ2-2
size: -
V: TRBV4-2
D: TRBD2
CDR3: CASSQTPSGSGSGELFF
DNA: TGTGCCAGCAGCCAAACCCCTAGCGGGAGTGGTTCCGGGGAGCTGTTTTTT

J: TRBJ1-1
size: -
V: TRBV7-6
D: TRBD1
CDR3: CASSFRQGGSLGTEAFF
DNA: TGTGCCAGCAGCTTTAGACAGGGAGGTTCGTTGGGCACTGAAGCTTTCTTT

J: TRBJ2-7
size: few
V: TRBV10-3
D: TRBD1
CDR3: CAISEPTDRAYEQYF
DNA: TGTGCCATCAGTGAGCCGACTGACAGGGCCTACGAGCAGTACTTC

J: TRBJ2-7
size: -
V: TRBV21-1
D: -
CDR3: CASSQRDKDKWEQYF
DNA: TGTGCCAGCTCGCAGCGGGACAAAGATAAGTGGGAGCAGTACTTC

J: TRBJ1-4
size: -
V: TRBV30
D: TRBD1
CDR3: CARGQGAEKLFF
DNA: TGTGCCAGGGGACAGGGGGCTGAAAAACTGTTTTTT

J: TRBJ1-1
size: -
V: TRBV5-1
D: -
CDR3: CASSLDWPLEAFF
DNA: TGCGCCAGCAGCTTAGATTGGCCCCTGGAAGCTTTCTTT

J: TRBJ1-2
size: -
V: TRBV27
D: TRBD1
CDR3: CASRPLGTGKGYTF
DNA: TGTGCCAGCAGACCTCTAGGGACAGGGAAGGGCTACACCTTC

J: TRBJ1-2
size: -
V: TRBV2
D: -
CDR3: CASPERGKTNGYTF
DNA: TGTGCCAGCCCAGAAAGAGGGAAGACAAATGGCTACACCTTC

J: TRBJ2-1
size: -
V: TRBV6-6
D: TRBD2
CDR3: CASSYGGGDYNEQFF
DNA: TGTGCCAGCAGTTACGGCGGGGGTGACTACAATGAGCAGTTCTTC

J: TRBJ2-4
size: -
V: TRBV9
D: TRBD2
CDR3: CASSVAGGEGAKNIQYF
DNA: TGTGCCAGCAGCGTAGCTGGAGGGGAGGGAGCCAAAAACATTCAGTACTTC

J: TRBJ2-5
size: -
V: TRBV15
D: TRBD1
CDR3: CATSSWDRFEETQYF
DNA: TGTGCCACCAGCAGTTGGGACAGATTTGAAGAGACCCAGTACTTC

J: TRBJ1-2
size: -
V: TRBV10-2
D: TRBD1
CDR3: CASSEVGGQAYGYTF
DNA: TGCGCCAGCAGTGAGGTCGGGGGACAGGCCTATGGCTACACCTTC

J: TRBJ2-7
size: -
V: TRBV5-4
D: TRBD2
CDR3: CASSSGLAGTRGLEQYF
DNA: TGTGCCAGCAGCTCGGGACTAGCGGGGACGCGGGGTCTCGAGCAGTACTTC